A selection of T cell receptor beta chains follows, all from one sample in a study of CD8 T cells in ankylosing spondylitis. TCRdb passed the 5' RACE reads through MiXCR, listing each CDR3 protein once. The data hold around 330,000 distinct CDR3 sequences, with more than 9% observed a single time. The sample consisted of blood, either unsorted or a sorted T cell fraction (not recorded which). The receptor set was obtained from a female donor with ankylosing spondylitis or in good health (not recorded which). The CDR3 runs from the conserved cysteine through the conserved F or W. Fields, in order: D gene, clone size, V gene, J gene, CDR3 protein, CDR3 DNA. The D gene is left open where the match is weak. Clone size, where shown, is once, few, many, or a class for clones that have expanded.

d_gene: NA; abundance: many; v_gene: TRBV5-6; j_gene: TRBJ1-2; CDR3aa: CASSLNGGGSGYTF; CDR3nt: TGTGCCAGCAGCTTGAATGGGGGCGGGAGCGGCTACACCTTC
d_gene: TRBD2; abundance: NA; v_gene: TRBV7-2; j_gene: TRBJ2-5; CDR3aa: CASSLPSGPQETQYF; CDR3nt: TGTGCCAGCAGCTTGCCTAGCGGGCCGCAAGAGACCCAGTACTTC
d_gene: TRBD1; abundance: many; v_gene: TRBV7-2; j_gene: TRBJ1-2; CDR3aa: CASSFYRGIGDYGYTF; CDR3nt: TGTGCCAGCAGCTTCTACAGGGGAATAGGGGACTATGGCTACACCTTC
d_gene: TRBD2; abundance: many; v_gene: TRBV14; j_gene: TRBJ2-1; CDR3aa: CASSLGTSGGLYNEQFF; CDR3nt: TGTGCCAGCAGCCTAGGGACTAGCGGGGGACTCTACAATGAGCAGTTCTTC
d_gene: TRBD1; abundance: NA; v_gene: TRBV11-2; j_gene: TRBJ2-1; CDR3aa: CASSHYAGTDYYNEQFF; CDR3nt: TGTGCCAGCAGTCATTACGCCGGGACAGACTACTACAATGAGCAGTTCTTC
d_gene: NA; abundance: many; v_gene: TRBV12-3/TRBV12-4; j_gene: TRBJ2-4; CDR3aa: CASSPSTGVAKNIQYF; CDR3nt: TGTGCCAGCAGTCCGTCGACAGGAGTAGCCAAAAACATTCAGTACTTC
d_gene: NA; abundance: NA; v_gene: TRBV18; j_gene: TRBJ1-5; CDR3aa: CASSPSLDQPQHF; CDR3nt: TGTGCCAGCTCACCCTCCTTGGATCAGCCCCAGCATTTT
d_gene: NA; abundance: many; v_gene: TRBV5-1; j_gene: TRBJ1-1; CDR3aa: CASSPTGTDIEAFF; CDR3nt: TGCGCCAGCAGCCCCACCGGGACGGATATTGAAGCTTTCTTT
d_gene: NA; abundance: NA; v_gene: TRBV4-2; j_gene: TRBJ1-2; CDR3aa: CASSHGVSGRSNYGYTF; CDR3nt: TGTGCCAGCAGCCATGGGGTCTCCGGCAGGAGCAACTATGGCTACACCTTC
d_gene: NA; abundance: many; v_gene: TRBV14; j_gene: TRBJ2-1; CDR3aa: CASSLARGNEQFF; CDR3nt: TGTGCCAGCAGCCTAGCCAGGGGCAATGAGCAGTTCTTC
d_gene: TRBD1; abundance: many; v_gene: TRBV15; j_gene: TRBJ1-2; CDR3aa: CATRQGADPYGYTF; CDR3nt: TGTGCCACCAGACAGGGGGCGGATCCCTATGGCTACACCTTC
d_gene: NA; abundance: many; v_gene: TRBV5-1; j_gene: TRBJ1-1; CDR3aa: CASSLRAGRSSEAFF; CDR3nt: TGCGCCAGCAGCTTAAGGGCAGGTCGGAGTAGTGAAGCTTTCTTT
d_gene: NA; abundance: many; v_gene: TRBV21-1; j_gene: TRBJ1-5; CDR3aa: CASSPPTDRASENMQPQHF; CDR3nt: TGTGCCAGCAGCCCTCCCACCGACAGGGCATCTGAAAACATGCAGCCCCAGCATTTT
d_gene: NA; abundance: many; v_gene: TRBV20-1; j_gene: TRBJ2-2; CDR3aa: CSALRGANTGELFF; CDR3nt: TGCAGTGCTCTGAGGGGCGCGAACACCGGGGAGCTGTTTTTT
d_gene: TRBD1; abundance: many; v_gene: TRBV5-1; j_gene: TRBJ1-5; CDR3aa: CASSGTGFVIGNQPQHF; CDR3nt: TGCGCCAGCAGCGGGACAGGGTTTGTTATCGGCAATCAGCCCCAGCATTTT
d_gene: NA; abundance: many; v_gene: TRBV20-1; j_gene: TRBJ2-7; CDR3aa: CSARLAEKAYEQYF; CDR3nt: TGCAGTGCTAGGCTGGCGGAGAAAGCCTACGAGCAGTACTTC